This T cell receptor beta chain was documented in a study of patients and donors after allogeneic stem cell transplantation. The CDR3 length is 13 residues. CDR1 and CDR2 from the germline V gene are MNHEY and SMNVEV (reference sequence). After removal of 8 bases from V and 6 bases from J, the junction contained 2 bases not matched to a gene. Via MiXCR, TCRdb re-called the RT-PCR reads, giving one row per CDR3 protein. Here the sample spans about 160,000 distinct CDR3 sequences, 30% being singletons. There are a few counts of this clonotype. The sequencing input was blood, either unsorted or a sorted T cell fraction (not recorded which). The J gene is TRBJ1-5, the V gene TRBV27, with 12 bases aligning to TRBD1. This sequence was found in a human donor who was either an allogeneic HSCT recipient or a stem cell or donor lymphocyte infusion donor (not recorded which). It is not recorded whose cells these are; they may come from a transplant donor. The CDR3 bases are TGTGCCAGCGGGACAGGGGGCGGTCAGCCCCAGCATTTT. Protein sequence: CASGTGGGQPQHF.